The T cell receptor beta chain under discussion was sequenced for a study of cytomegalovirus exposure and HLA in healthy donors. With 3 bases removed from V and 3 bases from J, the gap between germline ends came to 12 bases. The CDR3 contains 13 residues. In germline, CDR1 is GTSNPN, CDR2 SVGIG (reference sequence). Produced via immunoSEQ multiplex PCR; TCRdb's table is partial and in-frame only. The sample has tens of thousands of clones; roughly 94% are singletons. This chain uses TRBV30 with TRBJ2-7; D possibly corresponds to TRBD1 (5 bases). Sequencing used PBMCs. The TCR comes from a woman aged 18-30 years in good health and CMV-seropositive. The CDR3 here is CAWRDKGIYEQYF. The DNA for the CDR3 is TGTGCCTGGAGGGACAAGGGAATCTACGAGCAGTACTTC.